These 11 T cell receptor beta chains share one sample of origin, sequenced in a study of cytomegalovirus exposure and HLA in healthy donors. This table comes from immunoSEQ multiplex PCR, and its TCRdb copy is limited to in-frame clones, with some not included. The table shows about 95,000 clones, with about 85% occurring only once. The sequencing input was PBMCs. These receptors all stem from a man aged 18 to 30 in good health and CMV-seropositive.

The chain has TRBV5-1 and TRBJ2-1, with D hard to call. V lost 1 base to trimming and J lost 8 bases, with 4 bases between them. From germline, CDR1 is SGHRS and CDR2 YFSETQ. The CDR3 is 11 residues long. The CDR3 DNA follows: TGCGCCAGCAGCTTGTCCTATGAGCAGTTCTTC. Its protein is CASSLSYEQFF.

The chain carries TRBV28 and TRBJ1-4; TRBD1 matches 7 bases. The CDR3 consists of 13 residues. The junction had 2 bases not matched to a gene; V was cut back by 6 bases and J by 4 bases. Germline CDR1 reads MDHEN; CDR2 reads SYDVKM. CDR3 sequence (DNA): TGTGCCAGCAGGACAGGGCTTAATGAAAAACTGTTTTTT. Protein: CASRTGLNEKLFF.

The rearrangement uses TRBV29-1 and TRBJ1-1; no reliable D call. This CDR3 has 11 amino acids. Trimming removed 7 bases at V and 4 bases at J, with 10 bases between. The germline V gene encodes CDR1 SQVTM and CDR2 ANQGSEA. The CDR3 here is CSAPGSTEAFF. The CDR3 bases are TGCAGCGCCCCCGGGTCCACTGAAGCTTTCTTT. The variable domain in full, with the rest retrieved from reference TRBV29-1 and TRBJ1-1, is SAVISQKPSRDICQRGTSLTIQCQVDSQVTMMFWYRQQPGQSLTLIATANQGSEATYESGFVIDKFPISRPNLTFSTLTVSNMSPEDSSIYLCSAPGSTEAFFGQGTRLTVV.

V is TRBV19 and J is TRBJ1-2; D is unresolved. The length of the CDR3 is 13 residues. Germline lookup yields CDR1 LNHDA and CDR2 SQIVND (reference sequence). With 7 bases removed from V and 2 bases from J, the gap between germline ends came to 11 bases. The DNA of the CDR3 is TGTGCCAGTAACCCACAGAGAAACTATGGCTACACCTTC. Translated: CASNPQRNYGYTF.

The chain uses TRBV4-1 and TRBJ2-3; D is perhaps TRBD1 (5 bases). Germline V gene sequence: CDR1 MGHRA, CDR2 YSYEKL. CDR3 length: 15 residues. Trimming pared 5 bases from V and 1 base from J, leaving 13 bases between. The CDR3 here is CASSEITTGTDTQYF. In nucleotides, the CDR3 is TGCGCCAGCAGCGAAATTACGACAGGCACAGATACGCAGTATTTT.

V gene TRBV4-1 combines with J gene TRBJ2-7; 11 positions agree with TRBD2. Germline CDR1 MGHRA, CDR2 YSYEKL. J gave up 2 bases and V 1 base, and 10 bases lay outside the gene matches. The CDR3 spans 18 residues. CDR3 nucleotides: TGCGCCAGCAGCCAAGGGACTAGCGGGCCGATTTTTACCTACGAGCAGTACTTC. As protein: CASSQGTSGPIFTYEQYF.

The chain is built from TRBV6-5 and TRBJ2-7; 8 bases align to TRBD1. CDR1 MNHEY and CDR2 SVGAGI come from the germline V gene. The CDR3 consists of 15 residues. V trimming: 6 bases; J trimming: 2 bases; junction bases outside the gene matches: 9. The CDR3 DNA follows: TGTGCCAGCAGCGAAACAGGGGGTTACACCTACGAGCAGTACTTC. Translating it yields CASSETGGYTYEQYF.

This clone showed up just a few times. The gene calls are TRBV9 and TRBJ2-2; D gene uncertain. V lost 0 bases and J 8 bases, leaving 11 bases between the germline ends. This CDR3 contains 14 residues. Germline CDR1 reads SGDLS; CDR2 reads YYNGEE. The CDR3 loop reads CASSVELASGELFF. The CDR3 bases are TGTGCCAGCAGCGTAGAACTCGCGAGTGGGGAGCTGTTTTTT.

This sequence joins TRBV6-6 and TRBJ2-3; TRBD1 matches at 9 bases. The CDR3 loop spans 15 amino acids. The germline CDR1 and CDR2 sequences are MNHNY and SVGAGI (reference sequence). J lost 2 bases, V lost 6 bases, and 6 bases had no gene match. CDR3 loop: CASRFTGGDTDTQYF. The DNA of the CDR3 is TGTGCCAGCAGGTTTACAGGGGGCGACACAGATACGCAGTATTTT.

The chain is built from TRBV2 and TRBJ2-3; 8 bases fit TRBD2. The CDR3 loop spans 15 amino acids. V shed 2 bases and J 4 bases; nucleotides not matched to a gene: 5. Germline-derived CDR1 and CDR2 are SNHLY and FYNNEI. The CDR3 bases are TGTGCCAGCAGTGAATTGCTAGCGGGCGCAGATACGCAGTATTTT. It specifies CASSELLAGADTQYF.

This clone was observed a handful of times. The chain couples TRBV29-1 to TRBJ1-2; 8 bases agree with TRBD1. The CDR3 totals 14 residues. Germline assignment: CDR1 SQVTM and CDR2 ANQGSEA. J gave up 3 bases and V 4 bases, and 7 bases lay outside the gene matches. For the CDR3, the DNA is TGCAGCGTTGTTTCGGGGACAGGTGACTATGGCTACACCTTC. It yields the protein CSVVSGTGDYGYTF.